This T cell receptor (beta chain) was observed in a study of breast tumors, draining lymph nodes, adjacent tissues. Study-level points and caveats: The data were judged consistent with most tumor T cells coming from lymph node and expanding in tumor. Tumor and nontumor repertoires were significantly more similar in luminal-like than in basal-like breast cancer. Tumors had less TCR diversity than lymph nodes, more than nontumor tissue.

The table lists this clonotype with a few counts. The target antigen is unknown. Trimming pared 5 bases from V and 0 bases from J, leaving 11 bases between. The CDR3 is 16 amino acids. Germline CDR1 MNHNS, CDR2 SASEGT. TCRdb re-analysed the multiplex PCR reads in MiXCR, keeping a single row per CDR3 protein. The repertoire has 200,000 to 250,000 distinct CDR3 sequences, about 32% of them found once; the top ten carry just over 1.4%. The lymph nodes were axillary draining lymph nodes from breast cancer patients. The sequence derives from a female donor with breast cancer. Some clones in this sample may be carry-over from other donors' samples. The chain carries TRBV6-1 and TRBJ2-6; D is perhaps TRBD1 or TRBD2 (5 bases each). Specimen: axillary lymph node tissue. CDR3 sequence (DNA): TGTGCCAGCAGTCTGGGACCCACCTCTGGGGCCAACGTCCTGACTTTC. This codes for CASSLGPTSGANVLTF.